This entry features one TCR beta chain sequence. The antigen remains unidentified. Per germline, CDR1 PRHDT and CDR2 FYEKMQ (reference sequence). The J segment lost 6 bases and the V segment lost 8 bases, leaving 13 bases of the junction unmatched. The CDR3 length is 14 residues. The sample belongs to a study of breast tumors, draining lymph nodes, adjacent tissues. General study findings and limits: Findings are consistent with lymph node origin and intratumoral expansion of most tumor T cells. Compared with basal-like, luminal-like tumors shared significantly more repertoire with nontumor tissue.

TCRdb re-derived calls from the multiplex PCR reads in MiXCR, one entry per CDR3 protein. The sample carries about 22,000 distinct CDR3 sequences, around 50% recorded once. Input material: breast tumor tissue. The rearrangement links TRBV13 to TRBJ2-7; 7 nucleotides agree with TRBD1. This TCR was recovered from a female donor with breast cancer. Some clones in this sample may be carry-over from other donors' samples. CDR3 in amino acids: CASGPQRTGAEQYF. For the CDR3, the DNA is TGTGCCAGCGGCCCACAAAGAACAGGGGCCGAGCAGTACTTC.